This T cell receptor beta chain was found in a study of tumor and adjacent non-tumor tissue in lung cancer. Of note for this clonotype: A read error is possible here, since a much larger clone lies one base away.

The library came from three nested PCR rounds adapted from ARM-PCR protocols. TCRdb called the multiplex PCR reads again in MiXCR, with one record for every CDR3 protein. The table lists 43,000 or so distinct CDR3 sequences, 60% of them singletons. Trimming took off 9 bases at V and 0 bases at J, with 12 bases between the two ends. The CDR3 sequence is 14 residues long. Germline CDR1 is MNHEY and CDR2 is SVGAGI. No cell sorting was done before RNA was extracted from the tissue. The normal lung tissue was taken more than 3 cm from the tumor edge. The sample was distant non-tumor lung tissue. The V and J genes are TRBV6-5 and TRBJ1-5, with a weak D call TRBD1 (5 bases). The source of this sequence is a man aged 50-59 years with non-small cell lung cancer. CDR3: CARLKGISNQPQHF. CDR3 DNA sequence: TGTGCCAGACTCAAGGGGATTAGCAATCAGCCCCAGCATTTT.